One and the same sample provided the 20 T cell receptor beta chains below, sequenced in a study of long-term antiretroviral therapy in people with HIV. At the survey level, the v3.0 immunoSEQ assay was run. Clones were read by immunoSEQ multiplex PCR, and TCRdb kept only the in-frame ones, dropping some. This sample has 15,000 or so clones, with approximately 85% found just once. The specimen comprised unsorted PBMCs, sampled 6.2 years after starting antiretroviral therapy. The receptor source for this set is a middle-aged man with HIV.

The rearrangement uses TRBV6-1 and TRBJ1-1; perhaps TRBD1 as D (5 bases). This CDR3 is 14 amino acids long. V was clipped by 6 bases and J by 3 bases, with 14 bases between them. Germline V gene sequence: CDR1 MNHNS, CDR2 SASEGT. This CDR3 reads CASSLQASDTEAFF. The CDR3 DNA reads TGTGCCAGCAGCTTACAGGCCTCGGACACTGAAGCTTTCTTT.

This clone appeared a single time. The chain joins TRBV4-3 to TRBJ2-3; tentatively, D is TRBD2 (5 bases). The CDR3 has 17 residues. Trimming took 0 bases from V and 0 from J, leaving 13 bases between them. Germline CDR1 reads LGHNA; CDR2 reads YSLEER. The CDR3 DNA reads TGCGCCAGCAGCCAAGAGCTGGGGAGCCCTAGCACAGATACGCAGTATTTT. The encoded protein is CASSQELGSPSTDTQYF.

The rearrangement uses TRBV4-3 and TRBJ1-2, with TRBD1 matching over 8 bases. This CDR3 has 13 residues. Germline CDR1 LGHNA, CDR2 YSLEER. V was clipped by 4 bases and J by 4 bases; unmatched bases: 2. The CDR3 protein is CASSPDRVYGYTF. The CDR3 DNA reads TGCGCCAGCAGCCCGGACAGGGTCTATGGCTACACCTTC.

The DNA for the CDR3 is TGCAGTGTAAGCGGGAACTACGAGCAGTACTTC. The encoded protein is CSVSGNYEQYF. The genes are TRBV20-1 and TRBJ2-7; 7 nucleotides line up with TRBD2. From germline, CDR1 is DFQATT and CDR2 SNEGSKA (reference sequence). V was clipped by 7 bases and J by 3 bases; unmatched bases: 3. CDR3 length: 11 amino acids.

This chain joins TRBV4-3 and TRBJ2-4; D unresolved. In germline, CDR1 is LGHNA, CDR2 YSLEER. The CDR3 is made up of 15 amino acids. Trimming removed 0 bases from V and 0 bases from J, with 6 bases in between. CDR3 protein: CASSQDGSAKNIQYF. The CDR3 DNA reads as TGCGCCAGCAGCCAAGACGGCTCAGCCAAAAACATTCAGTACTTC.

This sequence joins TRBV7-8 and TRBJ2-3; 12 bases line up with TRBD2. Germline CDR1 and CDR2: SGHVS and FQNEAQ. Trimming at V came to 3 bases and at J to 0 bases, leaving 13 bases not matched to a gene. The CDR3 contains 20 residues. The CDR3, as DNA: TGTGCCAGCAGCTTGACTAGCGGGAGTATATCCGCGGGAAGCACAGATACGCAGTATTTT. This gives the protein CASSLTSGSISAGSTDTQYF.

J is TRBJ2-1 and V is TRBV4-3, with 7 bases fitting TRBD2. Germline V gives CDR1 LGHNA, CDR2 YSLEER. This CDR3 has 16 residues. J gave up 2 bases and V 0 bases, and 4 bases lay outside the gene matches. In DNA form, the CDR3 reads TGCGCCAGCAGCCAAGAGTCAGCGGGACCCTACAATGAGCAGTTCTTC. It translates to CASSQESAGPYNEQFF.

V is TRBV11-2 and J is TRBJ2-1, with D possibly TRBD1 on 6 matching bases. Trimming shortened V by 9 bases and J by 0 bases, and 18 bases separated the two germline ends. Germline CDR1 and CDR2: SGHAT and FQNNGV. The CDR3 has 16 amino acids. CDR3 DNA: TGTGCCAGTATGGACAGCGACTCAAGCTCCTACAATGAGCAGTTCTTC. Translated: CASMDSDSSSYNEQFF.

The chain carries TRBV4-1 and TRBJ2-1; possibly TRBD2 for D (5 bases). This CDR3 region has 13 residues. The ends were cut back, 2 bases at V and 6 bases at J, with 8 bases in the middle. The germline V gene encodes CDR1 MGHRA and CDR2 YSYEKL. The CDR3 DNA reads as TGCGCCAGCAGCCAACAAGGGAGCAATGAGCAGTTCTTC. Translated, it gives CASSQQGSNEQFF.

DNA for the CDR3: TGTGCCAGCAGGCTTGGGGGTACGCAGTATTTT. Translating gives CASRLGGTQYF. The V and J genes are TRBV27 and TRBJ2-3; D assignment may be TRBD1 or TRBD2 (5 bases each). Looked up from germline, CDR1 is MNHEY and CDR2 is SMNVEV (reference sequence). This CDR3 spans 11 amino acids. V lost 6 bases and J lost 8, with 9 bases in between.

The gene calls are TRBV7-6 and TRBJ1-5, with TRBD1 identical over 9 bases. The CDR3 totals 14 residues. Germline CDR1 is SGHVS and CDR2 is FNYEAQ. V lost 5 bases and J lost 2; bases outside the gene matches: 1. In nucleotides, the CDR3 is TGTGCCAGCAGCCGGACAGGGGGCAATCAGCCCCAGCATTTT. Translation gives CASSRTGGNQPQHF.

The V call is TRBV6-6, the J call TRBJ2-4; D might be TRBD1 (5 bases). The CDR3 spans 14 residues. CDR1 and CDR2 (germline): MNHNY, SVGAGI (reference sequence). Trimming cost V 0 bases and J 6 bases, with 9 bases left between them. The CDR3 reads CASSYSTGLNIQYF. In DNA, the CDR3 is TGTGCCAGCAGTTACTCTACAGGATTAAACATTCAGTACTTC.

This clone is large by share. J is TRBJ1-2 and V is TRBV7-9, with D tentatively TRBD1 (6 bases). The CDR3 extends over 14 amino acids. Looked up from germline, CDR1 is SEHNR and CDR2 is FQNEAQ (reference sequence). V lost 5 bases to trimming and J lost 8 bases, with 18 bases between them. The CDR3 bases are TGTGCCAGCAGCGATGGCGGGGACATAGAAGGCTACACCTTC. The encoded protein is CASSDGGDIEGYTF.

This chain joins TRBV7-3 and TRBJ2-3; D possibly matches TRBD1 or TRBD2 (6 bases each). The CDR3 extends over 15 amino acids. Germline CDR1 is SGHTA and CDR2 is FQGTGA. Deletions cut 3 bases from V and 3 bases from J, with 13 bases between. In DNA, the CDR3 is TGTGCCAGCAGCTTCGGGGGAACAGGGACAGATACGCAGTATTTT. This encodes CASSFGGTGTDTQYF.

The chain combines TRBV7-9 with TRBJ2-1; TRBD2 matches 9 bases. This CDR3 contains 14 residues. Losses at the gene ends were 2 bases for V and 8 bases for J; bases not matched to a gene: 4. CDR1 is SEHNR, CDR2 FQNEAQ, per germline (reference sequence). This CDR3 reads CASSLPSGIDEQFF. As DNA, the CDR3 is TGTGCCAGCAGCTTACCTAGCGGGATCGATGAGCAGTTCTTC.

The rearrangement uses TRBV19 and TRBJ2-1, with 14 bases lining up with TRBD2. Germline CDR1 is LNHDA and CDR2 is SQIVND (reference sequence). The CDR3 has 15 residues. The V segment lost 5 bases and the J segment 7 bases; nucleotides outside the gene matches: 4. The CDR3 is CASSPGTSGSNEQFF. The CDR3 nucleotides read TGTGCCAGTAGTCCCGGGACTAGCGGGAGTAATGAGCAGTTCTTC.

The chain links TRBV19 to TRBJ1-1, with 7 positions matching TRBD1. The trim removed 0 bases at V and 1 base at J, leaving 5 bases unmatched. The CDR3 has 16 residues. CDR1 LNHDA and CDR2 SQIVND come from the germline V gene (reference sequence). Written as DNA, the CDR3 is TGTGCCAGTAGTATAGATTCAGGGGGTGCGAACACTGAAGCTTTCTTT. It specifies CASSIDSGGANTEAFF.

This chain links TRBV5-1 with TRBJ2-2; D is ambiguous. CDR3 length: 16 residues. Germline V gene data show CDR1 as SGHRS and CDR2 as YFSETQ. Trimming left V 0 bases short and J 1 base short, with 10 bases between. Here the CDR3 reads CASSLGPMKNTGELFF. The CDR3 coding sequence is TGCGCCAGCAGCTTGGGCCCTATGAAGAACACCGGGGAGCTGTTTTTT.

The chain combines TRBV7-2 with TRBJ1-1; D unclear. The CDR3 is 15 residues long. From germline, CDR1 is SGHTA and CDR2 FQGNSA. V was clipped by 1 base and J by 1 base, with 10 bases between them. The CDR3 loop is CASSLGTERNTEAFF. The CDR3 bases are TGTGCCAGCAGCTTAGGAACGGAACGGAACACTGAAGCTTTCTTT.

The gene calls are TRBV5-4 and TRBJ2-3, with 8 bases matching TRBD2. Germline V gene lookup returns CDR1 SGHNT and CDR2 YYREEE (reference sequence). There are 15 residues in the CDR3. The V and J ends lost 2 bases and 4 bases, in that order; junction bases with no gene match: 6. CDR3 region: CASSFKAGAADTQYF. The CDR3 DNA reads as TGTGCCAGCAGCTTTAAAGCGGGAGCAGCAGATACGCAGTATTTT. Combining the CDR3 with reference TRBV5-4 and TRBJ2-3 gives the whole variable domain ETGVTQSPTHLIKTRGQQVTLRCSSQSGHNTVSWYQQALGQGPQFIFQYYREEENGRGNFPPRFSGLQFPNYSSELNVNALELDDSALYLCASSFKAGAADTQYFGPGTRLTVL.